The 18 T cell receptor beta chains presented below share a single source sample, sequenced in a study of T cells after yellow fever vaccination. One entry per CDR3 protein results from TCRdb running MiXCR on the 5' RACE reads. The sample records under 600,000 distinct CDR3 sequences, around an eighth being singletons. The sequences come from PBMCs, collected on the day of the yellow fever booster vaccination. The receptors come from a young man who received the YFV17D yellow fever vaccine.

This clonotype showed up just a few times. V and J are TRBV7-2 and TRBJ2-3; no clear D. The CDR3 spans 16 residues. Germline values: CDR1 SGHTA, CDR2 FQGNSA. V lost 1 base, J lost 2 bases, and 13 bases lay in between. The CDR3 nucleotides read TGTGCCAGCAGCTTAGGCCTTCGTCCTAACACAGATACGCAGTATTTT. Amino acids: CASSLGLRPNTDTQYF.

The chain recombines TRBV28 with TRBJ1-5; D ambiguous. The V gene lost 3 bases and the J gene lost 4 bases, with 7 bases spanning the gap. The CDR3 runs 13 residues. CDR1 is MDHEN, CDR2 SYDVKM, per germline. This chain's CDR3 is CASSFAQNQPQHF. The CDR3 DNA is TGTGCCAGCAGTTTCGCACAGAATCAGCCCCAGCATTTT.

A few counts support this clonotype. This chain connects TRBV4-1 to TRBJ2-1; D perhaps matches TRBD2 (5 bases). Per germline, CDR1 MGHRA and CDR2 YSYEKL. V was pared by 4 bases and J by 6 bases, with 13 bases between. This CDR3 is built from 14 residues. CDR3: CASSRVERLNEQFF. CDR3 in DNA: TGCGCCAGCAGCCGGGTCGAGCGGCTCAATGAGCAGTTCTTC.

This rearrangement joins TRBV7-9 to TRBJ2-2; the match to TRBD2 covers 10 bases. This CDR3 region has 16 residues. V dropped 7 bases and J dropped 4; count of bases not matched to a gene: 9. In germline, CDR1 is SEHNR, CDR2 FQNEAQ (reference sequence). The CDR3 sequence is CASNPSGRRSTGELFF. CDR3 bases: TGTGCCAGCAACCCTAGCGGGAGACGAAGCACCGGGGAGCTGTTTTTT.

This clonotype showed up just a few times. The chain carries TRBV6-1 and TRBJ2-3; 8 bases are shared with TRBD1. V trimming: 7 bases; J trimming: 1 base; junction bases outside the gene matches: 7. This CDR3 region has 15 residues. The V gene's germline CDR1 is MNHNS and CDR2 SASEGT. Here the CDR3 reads CASTLTGAGTDTQYF. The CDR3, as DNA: TGTGCCAGCACCTTGACAGGGGCGGGCACAGATACGCAGTATTTT.

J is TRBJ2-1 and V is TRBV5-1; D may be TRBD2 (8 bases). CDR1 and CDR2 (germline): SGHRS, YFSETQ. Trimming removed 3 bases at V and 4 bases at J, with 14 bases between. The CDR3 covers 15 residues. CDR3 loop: CASSWGQREYNEQFF. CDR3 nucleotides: TGCGCCAGCAGCTGGGGACAGCGGGAGTACAATGAGCAGTTCTTC.

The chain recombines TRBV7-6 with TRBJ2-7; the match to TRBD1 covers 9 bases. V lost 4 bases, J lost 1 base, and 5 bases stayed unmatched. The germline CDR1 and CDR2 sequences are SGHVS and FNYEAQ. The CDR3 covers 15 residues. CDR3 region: CASSSEQGASYEQYF. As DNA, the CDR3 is TGTGCCAGCAGCTCGGAACAGGGGGCATCCTACGAGCAGTACTTC.

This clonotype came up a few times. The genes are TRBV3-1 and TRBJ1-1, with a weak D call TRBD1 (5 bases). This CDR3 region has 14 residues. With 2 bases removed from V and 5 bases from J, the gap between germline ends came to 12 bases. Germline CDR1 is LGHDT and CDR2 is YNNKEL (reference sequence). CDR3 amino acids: CASSQPVGGTEAFF. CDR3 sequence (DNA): TGTGCCAGCAGCCAACCCGTCGGGGGGACTGAAGCTTTCTTT.

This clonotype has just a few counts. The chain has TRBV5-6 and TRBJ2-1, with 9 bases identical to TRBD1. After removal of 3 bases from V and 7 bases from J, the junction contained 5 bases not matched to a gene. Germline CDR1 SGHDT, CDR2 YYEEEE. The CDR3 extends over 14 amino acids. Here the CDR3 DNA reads TGTGCCAGCAGCTCATGGGACAGGGAAAATGAGCAGTTCTTC. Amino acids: CASSSWDRENEQFF.

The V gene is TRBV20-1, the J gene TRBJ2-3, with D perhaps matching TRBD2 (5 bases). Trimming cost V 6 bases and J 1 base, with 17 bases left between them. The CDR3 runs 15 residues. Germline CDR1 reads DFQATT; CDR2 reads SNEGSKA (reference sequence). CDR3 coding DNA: TGCAGTGCAGCCCATCCCCTGAGGGGCACAGATACGCAGTATTTT. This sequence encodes CSAAHPLRGTDTQYF.

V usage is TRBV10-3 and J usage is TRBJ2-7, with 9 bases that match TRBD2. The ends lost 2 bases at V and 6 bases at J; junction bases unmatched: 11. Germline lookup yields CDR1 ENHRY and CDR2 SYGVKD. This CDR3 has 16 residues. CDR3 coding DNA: TGTGCCATCAGTGAGGCTGATAGCGGGAGAGGGGGCGAGCAGTACTTC. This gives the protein CAISEADSGRGGEQYF.

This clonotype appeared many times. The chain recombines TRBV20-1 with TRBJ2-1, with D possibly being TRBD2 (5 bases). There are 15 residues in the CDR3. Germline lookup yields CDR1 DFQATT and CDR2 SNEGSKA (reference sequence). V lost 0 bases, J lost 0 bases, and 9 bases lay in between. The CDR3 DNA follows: TGCAGTGCTAGAGAAGCGAGCGGCTCCTACAATGAGCAGTTCTTC. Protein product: CSAREASGSYNEQFF.

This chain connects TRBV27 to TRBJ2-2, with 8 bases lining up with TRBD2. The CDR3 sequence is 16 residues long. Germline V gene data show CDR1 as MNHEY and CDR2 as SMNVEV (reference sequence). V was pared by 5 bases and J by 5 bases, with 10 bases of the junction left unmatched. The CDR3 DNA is TGTGCCAGCAGTCCTATAGGACTAGCAGGAACCGGGGAGCTGTTTTTT. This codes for CASSPIGLAGTGELFF.

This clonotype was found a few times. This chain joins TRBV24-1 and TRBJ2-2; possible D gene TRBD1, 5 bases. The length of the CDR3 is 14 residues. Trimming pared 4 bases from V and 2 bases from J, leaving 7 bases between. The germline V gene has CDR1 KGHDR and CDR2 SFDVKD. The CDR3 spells CATSDRVNTGELFF. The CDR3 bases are TGTGCCACCAGTGACAGGGTAAACACCGGGGAGCTGTTTTTT.

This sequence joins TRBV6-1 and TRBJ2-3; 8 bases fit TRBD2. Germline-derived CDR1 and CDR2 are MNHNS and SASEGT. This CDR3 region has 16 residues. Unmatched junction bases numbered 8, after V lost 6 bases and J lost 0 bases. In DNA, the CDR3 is TGTGCCAGCAGACCGGGACTAGTCACTAGCACAGATACGCAGTATTTT. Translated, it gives CASRPGLVTSTDTQYF.

DNA for the CDR3: TGTGCCAGAAGCACCGGGGGGCTCCTGAATCAGCCCCAGCATTTT. Its translation is CARSTGGLLNQPQHF. The chain combines TRBV5-3 with TRBJ1-5, with a tentative D call TRBD1 (6 bases). Being an ORF, TRBV5-3 has a function that is uncertain. The CDR3 covers 15 residues. With 4 bases removed from V and 4 bases from J, the gap between germline ends came to 15 bases.

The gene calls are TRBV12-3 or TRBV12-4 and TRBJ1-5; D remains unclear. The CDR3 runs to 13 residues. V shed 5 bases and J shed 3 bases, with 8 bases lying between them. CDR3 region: CASSHDVNQPQHF. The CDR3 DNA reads TGTGCCAGCAGTCATGACGTCAATCAGCCCCAGCATTTT.

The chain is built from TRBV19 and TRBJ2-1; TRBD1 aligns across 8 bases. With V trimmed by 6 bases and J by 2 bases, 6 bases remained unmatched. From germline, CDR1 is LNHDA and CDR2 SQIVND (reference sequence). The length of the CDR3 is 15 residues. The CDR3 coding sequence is TGTGCCAGTAGCAAACGACAGGGGCCCTACAATGAGCAGTTCTTC. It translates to CASSKRQGPYNEQFF.